Each of the 30 T cell receptor beta chains below was sequenced from the same sample in a study of T cell repertoires in cytomegalovirus infection. TCRdb used MiXCR to reprocess the reads, holding one entry per CDR3 protein. The table lists under 200,000 distinct CDR3 sequences, 9.5% of them singletons. The sequenced material came from PBMCs. The receptors derive from a human donor in good health (CMV status not recorded). Some clones in this sample may be carry-over from other donors' samples.

This clonotype was seen at least ten times. The chain joins TRBV7-2 to TRBJ2-7; D might be TRBD1 (8 bases). This CDR3 contains 15 residues. The V and J ends lost 5 bases and 9 bases respectively, with 23 bases between them. Looked up from germline, CDR1 is SGHTA and CDR2 is FQGNSA. The CDR3: CASSQGGTGTSGQYF. CDR3 nucleotides: TGTGCCAGCAGCCAGGGAGGGACAGGAACTTCGGGGCAGTACTTC.

This clonotype was seen repeatedly, ten times or more. The V gene is TRBV7-2, the J gene TRBJ2-1; D gene uncertain. CDR3 length: 15 residues. Germline loops: CDR1 SGHTA, CDR2 FQGNSA. Trimming stripped 1 base from V and 1 base from J, with 8 bases between. The CDR3 region has the DNA TGTGCCAGCAGCTTAGTACAAGGGTCCTACAATGAGCAGTTCTTC. Its protein product is CASSLVQGSYNEQFF.

This clonotype has just a few counts. The chain is built from TRBV12-3 or TRBV12-4 and TRBJ1-6, with D uncertain. The CDR3 consists of 12 residues. Trimming took off 6 bases at V and 4 bases at J, with 4 bases between the two ends. The CDR3 DNA reads TGTGCCAGCAGCGGATATAATTCACCCCTCCACTTT. Its translation: CASSGYNSPLHF.

This clonotype was observed a handful of times. The chain links TRBV19 to TRBJ1-1; no clear D gene. Trimming cost V 0 bases and J 0 bases, with 2 bases left between them. Germline CDR1 LNHDA, CDR2 SQIVND (reference sequence). The CDR3 has 13 residues. CDR3 loop: CASSIDLNTEAFF. CDR3 nucleotide sequence: TGTGCCAGTAGTATAGATCTGAACACTGAAGCTTTCTTT.

With regard to this clonotype: Just one base apart from a much larger clone, this may be a read error. The conserved final phenylalanine or tryptophan is absent from the CDR3, which likely points to a read error. J is TRBJ1-4 and V is TRBV11-2, with TRBD1 as a possible D gene (5 bases). Per germline, CDR1 SGHAT and CDR2 FQNNGV. Trimming took 1 base from V and 10 from J, leaving 13 bases between them. This CDR3 has 14 amino acids. This chain's CDR3 is CASSLAVGARKLFC. DNA of the CDR3: TGTGCCAGCAGCTTAGCGGTTGGGGCAAGAAAACTGTTTTGT.

In its sample, this clonotype was seen a few times. The V and J genes are TRBV20-1 and TRBJ2-3; no clear D. Trimming left V 2 bases short and J 6 bases short, with 9 bases between. Germline V gene data show CDR1 as DFQATT and CDR2 as SNEGSKA (reference sequence). This CDR3 contains 12 residues. The chain's CDR3 is CSARRASDTQYF. In nucleotides, the CDR3 is TGCAGTGCTAGAAGGGCATCTGATACGCAGTATTTT.

In its sample, this clonotype was seen many times. The chain has TRBV12-3 or TRBV12-4 and TRBJ1-6, with TRBD1 as a possible D gene (6 bases). With 3 bases removed from V and 7 bases from J, the gap between germline ends came to 10 bases. The CDR3 totals 14 residues. The CDR3 sequence is CASSLDSGNSPLHF. DNA of the CDR3: TGTGCCAGCAGTTTGGACAGTGGGAATTCACCCCTCCACTTT.

This clonotype was picked up a small number of times. The chain recombines TRBV29-1 with TRBJ2-2; 9 bases line up with TRBD2. The CDR3 consists of 14 residues. CDR1 SQVTM and CDR2 ANQGSEA come from the germline V gene. The V and J ends lost 7 bases and 4 bases, in that order; junction bases with no gene match: 7. CDR3 bases: TGCAGCGCCCGACTAGCGGTGGGCACCGGGGAGCTGTTTTTT. Translating gives CSARLAVGTGELFF.

On this clonotype: A much larger clone lies a single base off, so this may be a read error. The V call is TRBV11-2, the J call TRBJ2-3, with D hard to call. Germline CDR1 and CDR2: SGHAT and FQNNGV. The V gene lost 5 bases and the J gene lost 2 bases, with 14 bases spanning the gap. The CDR3 is 15 amino acids. The CDR3 sequence is CASSADGVYTDTQYF. In DNA form, the CDR3 reads TGTGCCAGCAGCGCGGACGGAGTATACACAGATACGCAGTATTTT.

This clonotype was counted ten times or more. This chain connects TRBV6-1 to TRBJ2-1, with 8 bases lining up with TRBD1. J lost 0 bases, V lost 6 bases, and 13 bases had no gene match. CDR1 and CDR2 from the germline V gene are MNHNS and SASEGT. CDR3 length: 18 amino acids. CDR3 sequence reads: CASSRRTSTGGSYNEQFF. The CDR3 bases are TGTGCCAGCAGCCGAAGGACGAGTACAGGGGGCTCCTACAATGAGCAGTTCTTC.

The CDR3 loop reads CASSQDLTTNYGYTF. The CDR3 nucleotides read TGCGCCAGCAGCCAAGATCTCACAACCAACTATGGCTACACCTTC. This chain joins TRBV4-3 and TRBJ1-2, with no clear D. Trimming took 0 bases from V and 2 from J, leaving 10 bases between them. Germline V gives CDR1 LGHNA, CDR2 YSLEER. This CDR3 region has 15 residues.

This clonotype occurred many times. This chain joins TRBV7-2 and TRBJ2-5, with TRBD2 matching over 8 bases. Germline-derived CDR1 and CDR2 are SGHTA and FQGNSA. The CDR3 spans 20 residues. V lost 0 bases, J lost 1 base, and 16 bases stayed unmatched. CDR3 DNA: TGTGCCAGCAGCTTAGCGAAGGGGACTAGAATTGCCCCCACCCAAGAGACCCAGTACTTC. This encodes CASSLAKGTRIAPTQETQYF.

At least ten counts were recorded for this clonotype. The CDR3 DNA reads as TGTGCCAGCAAGGGGGCCCCGCTAGCGGGGGGAAACAATGAGCAGTTCTTC. This encodes CASKGAPLAGGNNEQFF. The V call is TRBV28, the J call TRBJ2-1; TRBD2 agrees at 11 bases. From germline, CDR1 is MDHEN and CDR2 SYDVKM. V dropped 7 bases and J dropped 5; count of bases not matched to a gene: 13. This CDR3 comprises 17 residues.

This clonotype has a count of ten or more. This chain joins TRBV29-1 and TRBJ1-1; D is possibly TRBD1 (5 bases). The V and J ends lost 6 bases and 8 bases respectively, with 13 bases between them. This CDR3 is built from 11 residues. CDR1 and CDR2 from the germline V gene are SQVTM and ANQGSEA. Here the CDR3 reads CSVRGAGEAFF. DNA for the CDR3: TGCAGCGTCCGAGGGGCAGGGGAAGCTTTCTTT.

V and J are TRBV7-6 and TRBJ2-5; possible D gene TRBD1, 6 bases. This CDR3 has 14 amino acids. In germline, CDR1 is SGHVS, CDR2 FNYEAQ. Deletions cut 5 bases from V and 2 bases from J, with 12 bases between. CDR3 residues: CASSPTGFQETQYF. In DNA, the CDR3 is TGTGCCAGCAGCCCTACAGGGTTTCAAGAGACCCAGTACTTC.

The chain links TRBV6-5 to TRBJ2-7; a weak D match, TRBD2 (6 bases). CDR1 and CDR2 from the germline V gene are MNHEY and SVGAGI. V lost 5 bases to trimming and J lost 4 bases, with 15 bases between them. The CDR3 extends over 14 amino acids. CDR3 coding DNA: TGTGCCAGCAGTCGATCCGGGACTCAGTACGAGCAGTACTTC. Translating it yields CASSRSGTQYEQYF.

This clonotype has at least ten counts. The chain is built from TRBV7-2 and TRBJ2-7; TRBD2 aligns across 11 bases. Germline V lookup: CDR1 SGHTA, CDR2 FQGNSA. The trim removed 5 bases at V and 2 bases at J, leaving 11 bases unmatched. CDR3 length equals 17 residues. The CDR3 loop is CASSPSRLAGGTYEQYF. The CDR3 DNA sequence: TGTGCCAGCAGCCCAAGTAGGCTAGCGGGAGGCACCTACGAGCAGTACTTC.

This clonotype was seen at least ten times. The chain has TRBV28 and TRBJ1-1; no definite D call. Trimming left V 3 bases short and J 3 bases short, with 5 bases between. Germline assignment: CDR1 MDHEN and CDR2 SYDVKM. The CDR3 is 12 residues long. CDR3 DNA: TGTGCCAGCAGTTTCCGGGACACTGAAGCTTTCTTT. It specifies CASSFRDTEAFF.

On this clonotype itself: This clone may be a read error of a much larger clone one base away. As the CDR3 is not closed by the conserved phenylalanine or tryptophan, this likely results from a read error. The chain is built from TRBV7-4 and TRBJ1-2; no clear D gene. Trimming took off 6 bases at V and 3 bases at J, with 14 bases between the two ends. The length of the CDR3 is 14 residues. Germline CDR1 and CDR2: SGHVT and SQSDAQ. Here the CDR3 DNA reads TGTGCCAGCAGGTCCGGGAGCCAGGACTATGGCTACACCTCC. Residues: CASRSGSQDYGYTS.

This clonotype was counted many times. The chain uses TRBV11-3 and TRBJ2-3; D is unclear. The germline V and J ends were trimmed by 3 bases and 4 bases, with 8 bases remaining between them. Per germline, CDR1 SGHNT and CDR2 YENEEA. CDR3 size: 13 residues. The CDR3 sequence: CASSFWNSDTQYF. The CDR3 DNA reads as TGTGCCAGCAGCTTCTGGAATTCAGATACGCAGTATTTT.

A few counts support this clonotype. The rearrangement joins TRBV29-1 to TRBJ1-4; 7 nucleotides match TRBD1. This CDR3 has 15 amino acids. V was clipped by 4 bases and J by 2 bases; unmatched bases: 7. Germline CDR1 and CDR2: SQVTM and ANQGSEA. CDR3 in DNA: TGCAGCGTTGTACAAGACAGGGCGACTAATGAAAAACTGTTTTTT. Translated, it gives CSVVQDRATNEKLFF.

This clonotype was observed a few times. CDR3 residues: CASSFIGIFSYEQYF. DNA of the CDR3: TGTGCCAGCAGTTTTATCGGCATTTTCTCCTACGAGCAGTACTTC. V gene TRBV28 combines with J gene TRBJ2-7; D is uncertain. The germline V gene encodes CDR1 MDHEN and CDR2 SYDVKM. The CDR3 sequence is 15 residues long. Trimming removed 3 bases at V and 0 bases at J, with 12 bases between.

This clonotype was recorded a few times. The chain has TRBV28 and TRBJ2-1, with 9 bases identical to TRBD1. The CDR3 is 16 amino acids. V trimming: 0 bases; J trimming: 4 bases; junction bases outside the gene matches: 4. Germline loops: CDR1 MDHEN, CDR2 SYDVKM. This chain's CDR3 is CASSLWTGGIYNEQFF. The DNA for the CDR3 is TGTGCCAGCAGTTTATGGACAGGGGGTATATACAATGAGCAGTTCTTC.

CDR3 sequence reads: CASSRPTSGRTDTQYF. The CDR3, as DNA: TGTGCCAGTAGTCGCCCTACCAGCGGGCGCACAGATACGCAGTATTTT. The chain has TRBV19 and TRBJ2-3; the D gene is possibly TRBD2 (6 bases). With 5 bases removed from V and 1 base from J, the gap between germline ends came to 16 bases. The CDR3 has 16 amino acids. CDR1 and CDR2 from the germline V gene are LNHDA and SQIVND (reference sequence).

This clonotype was counted many times. The chain is built from TRBV30 and TRBJ2-5; 11 nucleotides agree with TRBD2. The germline CDR1 and CDR2 sequences are GTSNPN and SVGIG (reference sequence). The V and J ends lost 2 bases and 2 bases, in that order; junction bases with no gene match: 7. The CDR3 contains 16 residues. Here the CDR3 reads CAWSSGLAVIQETQYF. In DNA, the CDR3 is TGTGCCTGGAGTTCGGGACTAGCGGTAATTCAAGAGACCCAGTACTTC.

The chain is built from TRBV5-6 and TRBJ1-6; D perhaps matches TRBD1 (6 bases). This CDR3 has 13 amino acids. V was pared by 5 bases and J by 8 bases, with 11 bases between. Germline CDR1 is SGHDT and CDR2 is YYEEEE. The CDR3 region is CASRLNRDSPLHF. DNA of the CDR3: TGTGCCAGCAGATTAAACAGGGATTCACCCCTCCACTTT.

This clonotype has at least ten counts. The gene calls are TRBV7-2 and TRBJ1-5; D might be TRBD1 (6 bases). The V end lost 1 base, the J end lost 0 bases, and 10 bases lay between the germline ends. The CDR3 is 16 residues long. Germline V gives CDR1 SGHTA, CDR2 FQGNSA. The CDR3 nucleotides are TGTGCCAGCAGCTTAGTGGGGGCAAATAGCAATCAGCCCCAGCATTTT. It translates to CASSLVGANSNQPQHF.

This chain joins TRBV20-1 and TRBJ1-4; no reliable D call. V was clipped by 0 bases and J by 6 bases, with 11 bases between them. CDR1 DFQATT and CDR2 SNEGSKA come from the germline V gene (reference sequence). This CDR3 is 14 amino acids long. CDR3: CSARDPIGYEKLFF. CDR3 nucleotide sequence: TGCAGTGCTAGAGATCCCATAGGGTATGAAAAACTGTTTTTT.

This clonotype was counted at least ten times. This sequence joins TRBV7-2 and TRBJ1-1; weak D call: TRBD1 (5 bases). Looked up from germline, CDR1 is SGHTA and CDR2 is FQGNSA. V was trimmed by 1 base and J by 11 bases, leaving 17 bases between them. The CDR3 extends over 14 amino acids. This CDR3 reads CASSLDGTGVSAFF. In DNA form, the CDR3 reads TGTGCCAGCAGCTTAGATGGGACGGGGGTTTCGGCTTTCTTT.

Remarks on this clonotype: The junction and the germline gene differ at one end; a read error may be behind it. The chain is built from TRBV6-1 and TRBJ1-3, with D possibly being TRBD1 (5 bases). Germline V gene sequence: CDR1 MNHNS, CDR2 SASEGT. The CDR3 is 15 residues long. In DNA, the CDR3 is TGTGCCACCTCCTCGTCCACCGGGAGGGGAAACAACATATATTTT. This gives the protein CATSSSTGRGNNIYF.